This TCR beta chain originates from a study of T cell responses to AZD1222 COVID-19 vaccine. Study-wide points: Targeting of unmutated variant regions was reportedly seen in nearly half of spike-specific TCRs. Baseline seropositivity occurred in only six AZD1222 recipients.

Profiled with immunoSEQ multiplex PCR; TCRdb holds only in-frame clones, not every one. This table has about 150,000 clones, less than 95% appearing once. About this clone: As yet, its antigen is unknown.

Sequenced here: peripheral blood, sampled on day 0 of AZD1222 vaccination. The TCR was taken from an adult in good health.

This CDR3 is CASSHPGRTDYGYTF. CDR3 coding DNA: TGTGCCAGCAGCCACCCAGGTCGGACAGACTATGGCTACACCTTC. The chain employs TRBV3-1 (or the pseudogene TRBV3-2) and TRBJ1-2; D may be TRBD1 (6 bases). The CDR3 consists of 15 residues. Trimming stripped 3 bases from V and 3 bases from J, with 14 bases between. Germline-derived CDR1 and CDR2 are LGHDT and YNNKEL (reference sequence).